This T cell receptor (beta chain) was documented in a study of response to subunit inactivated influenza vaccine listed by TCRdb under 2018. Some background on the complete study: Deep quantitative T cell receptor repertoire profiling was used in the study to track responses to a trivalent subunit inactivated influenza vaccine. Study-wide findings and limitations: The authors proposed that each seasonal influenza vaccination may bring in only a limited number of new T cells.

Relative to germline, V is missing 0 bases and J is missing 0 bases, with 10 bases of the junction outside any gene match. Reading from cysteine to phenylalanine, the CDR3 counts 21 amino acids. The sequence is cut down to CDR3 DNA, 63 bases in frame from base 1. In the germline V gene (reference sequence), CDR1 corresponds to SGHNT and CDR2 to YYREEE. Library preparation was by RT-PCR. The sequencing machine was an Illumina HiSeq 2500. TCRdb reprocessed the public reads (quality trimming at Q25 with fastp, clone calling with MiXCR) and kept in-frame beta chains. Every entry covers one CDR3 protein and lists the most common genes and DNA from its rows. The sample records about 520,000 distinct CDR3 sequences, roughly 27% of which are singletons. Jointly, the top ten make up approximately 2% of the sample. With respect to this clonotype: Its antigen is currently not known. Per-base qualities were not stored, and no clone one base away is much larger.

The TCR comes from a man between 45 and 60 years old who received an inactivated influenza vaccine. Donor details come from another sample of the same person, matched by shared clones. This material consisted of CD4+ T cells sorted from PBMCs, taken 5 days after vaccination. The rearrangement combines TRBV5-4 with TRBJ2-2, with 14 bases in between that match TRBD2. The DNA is TGTGCCAGCAGCTTGGCCTCGTGGGGACTAGCGGGAGTGACGAACACCGGGGAGCTGTTTTTT. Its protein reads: CASSLASWGLAGVTNTGELFF.